The clone carrying this T cell receptor beta chain was detected once. Its cognate antigen is unknown. The naive CD8 subset, CD45RO-negative cells positively selected for CCR7, excluded terminally differentiated effector memory CD45RA+ cells. The genomic DNA of each subset was split evenly across several immunoSEQ plates. Repertoires were generated with immunoSEQ multiplex PCR, while TCRdb's copy carries only in-frame clones and drops some. The sample carries about 820,000 clones, 80% to 95% recorded once. V dropped 0 bases and J dropped 7 bases, with 16 bases sitting between them. Germline V gene sequence: CDR1 MNHEY, CDR2 SVGAGI. This CDR3 contains 16 residues. This record belongs to a study of shared clonotypes between healthy human individuals. Study overall: Each donor had three CD4 naive, three CD4 memory, two CD8 naive and one CD8 memory plate.

Overall study results and limits: Sorted-subset samples were not fully sequenced, rarefaction indicated.

The material sequenced was naive CD8+ T cells sorted from blood. The chain is built from TRBV6-5 and TRBJ2-1; D perhaps matches TRBD1 (6 bases). The sequence was collected from a man younger than 40 in good health. The CDR3 loop is CASSYSRLQGWNEQFF. CDR3 nucleotide sequence: TGTGCCAGCAGTTACTCGAGGCTACAGGGCTGGAATGAGCAGTTCTTC.